This T cell receptor beta chain originates from a study of cytomegalovirus exposure and HLA in healthy donors. Study-wide background: Later, an analysis reported that the 110 or so validation repertoires had used the same platform as the approximately 680 first-cohort repertoires.

V dropped 0 bases and J dropped 2; count of bases not matched to a gene: 11. The CDR3 runs to 20 residues. From germline, CDR1 is SGHVS and CDR2 FNYEAQ. Note on this clone: No antigen is known for it.

Here immunoSEQ multiplex PCR was the method, and the copy in TCRdb shows in-frame clones only, minus some. The top ten clones hold approximately 1.2% of a sample with some 75,000 clones, 96% of them seen once. Regarding the study as a whole: There were some public TCRs occurring in many donors, but most TCR sequences were rare. High specificity and sensitivity for cytomegalovirus status were reported for the classifier.

What was sequenced was PBMCs. The TCR was taken from a young woman in good health and CMV-seronegative. J is TRBJ2-6 and V is TRBV7-6, with 9 bases that match TRBD2. The CDR3 DNA reads TGTGCCAGCAGCTTAGCGGGACTAGCTAAGGGAATAGCTGGGGCCAACGTCCTGACTTTC. Translating gives CASSLAGLAKGIAGANVLTF. The variable domain in full, with the rest retrieved from reference TRBV7-6 and TRBJ2-6, is GAGVSQSPRYKVTKRGQDVALRCDPISGHVSLYWYRQALGQGPEFLTYFNYEAQQDKSGLPNDRFSAERPEGSISTLTIQRTEQRDSAMYRCASSLAGLAKGIAGANVLTFGAGSRLTVL.